Shown below are 22 T cell receptor beta chains from a single sample sequenced in a study of beta chain features in type 1 diabetes. Whole-study results and caveats: Type 1 diabetes patients had TCRB CDR3s that were shorter (moderately but significantly so) in all four CD4+ subsets.

These receptors lack a known antigen. The investigators reverse transcribed all of the isolated RNA, so they sequenced expressed TCRB transcripts. Clones were sequenced by immunoSEQ multiplex PCR, and TCRdb holds only the in-frame ones, with some missing. The repertoire holds some 370,000 clones, with 9.5% to 10% as singletons. Sequenced: central memory CD4+ T cells from blood. The origin of the receptors is a man in his thirties or forties with type 1 diabetes.

This clone appeared many times. Other DNA sequences in the sample encode the same CDR3. The chain couples TRBV2 to TRBJ1-5; no firm D call. Germline V gene data show CDR1 as SNHLY and CDR2 as FYNNEI. The germline V and J ends were trimmed by 4 bases and 4 bases, with 8 bases remaining between them. CDR3 length equals 13 residues. The CDR3 spells CASSGGPNQPQHF. The DNA of the CDR3 is TGTGCCAGCAGTGGAGGCCCTAATCAGCCCCAGCATTTT.

This clone has just a few counts. The chain has TRBV28 and TRBJ1-2; possibly TRBD1 for D (6 bases). The CDR3 loop spans 12 amino acids. Trimming pared 5 bases from V and 6 bases from J, leaving 10 bases between. The germline V gene has CDR1 MDHEN and CDR2 SYDVKM. CDR3 amino acids: CASSRQANGYTF. CDR3 in DNA: TGTGCCAGCAGTCGACAGGCCAATGGCTACACCTTC.

This clone was counted between two and nine times. The chain carries TRBV18 and TRBJ2-7; D remains ambiguous. The CDR3 covers 14 residues. Germline lookup yields CDR1 KGHSH and CDR2 LQKENI. The ends were cut back, 4 bases at V and 4 bases at J, with 14 bases in the middle. CDR3 nucleotide sequence: TGTGCCAGCTCACAGGAAACCGGACCTTACGAGCAGTACTTC. This encodes CASSQETGPYEQYF.

The V and J genes are TRBV28 and TRBJ2-2; no reliable D call. The germline V and J ends were trimmed by 7 bases and 1 base, with 7 bases remaining between them. CDR1 is MDHEN and CDR2 is SYDVKM in the germline V gene. This CDR3 is 13 amino acids long. CDR3 residues: CASMKGNTGELFF. In nucleotides, the CDR3 is TGTGCCAGCATGAAGGGGAACACCGGGGAGCTGTTTTTT.

This clone was counted many times. V gene TRBV14 combines with J gene TRBJ2-5; D unresolved. V shed 2 bases and J shed 2 bases, with 0 bases lying between them. This CDR3 region has 11 residues. Germline values: CDR1 SGHDN, CDR2 FVKESK. CDR3 sequence (DNA): TGTGCCAGCAGCCAACAAGAGACCCAGTACTTC. Translation: CASSQQETQYF.

This clone has a count of ten or more. The genes are TRBV7-2 and TRBJ1-5, with no clear D. CDR3 length: 13 amino acids. Germline CDR1 and CDR2: SGHTA and FQGNSA. Between the trimmed V and J ends, which lost 2 bases and 8 bases, there was a span of 10 bases. CDR3 sequence: CASSLRIEEPQHF. DNA of the CDR3: TGTGCCAGCAGCTTAAGGATTGAGGAGCCCCAGCATTTT.

This clone was seen a handful of times. J is TRBJ1-4 and V is TRBV18; a weak D match, TRBD1 (6 bases). Germline lookup yields CDR1 KGHSH and CDR2 LQKENI. The CDR3 length is 13 residues. Trimming removed 3 bases at V and 7 bases at J, with 9 bases between. The CDR3 coding sequence is TGTGCCAGCTCACCTCAACAGGGTGAAAAACTGTTTTTT. This sequence encodes CASSPQQGEKLFF.

The sample holds a few counts of this clone. The chain recombines TRBV9 with TRBJ2-5, with D perhaps matching TRBD1 or TRBD2 (6 bases each). Trimming shortened V by 2 bases and J by 5 bases, and 10 bases separated the two germline ends. CDR3 length: 13 residues. Germline V lookup: CDR1 SGDLS, CDR2 YYNGEE. CDR3 loop: CASSVRRGETQYF. The CDR3 nucleotides read TGTGCCAGCAGCGTTCGGAGGGGGGAGACCCAGTACTTC.

This clone was recorded a few times. The V call is TRBV29-1, the J call TRBJ2-7; 7 bases map to TRBD2. This CDR3 has 14 amino acids. V shed 5 bases, J shed 4 bases, and the junction held 11 bases outside the gene matches. Per germline, CDR1 SQVTM and CDR2 ANQGSEA. For the CDR3, the DNA is TGCAGCGTTCAGGGCCTGGGAGGGTTTTACGAGCAGTACTTC. Translation gives CSVQGLGGFYEQYF.

The chain uses TRBV5-4 and TRBJ1-1; D unclear. V lost 3 bases and J 6 bases, leaving 12 bases between the germline ends. The CDR3 sequence is 13 residues long. The germline gives CDR1 SGHNT, CDR2 YYREEE (reference sequence). Here the CDR3 reads CASSSTGWSEAFF. In DNA, the CDR3 is TGTGCCAGCAGCTCAACTGGGTGGTCTGAAGCTTTCTTT.

V is TRBV7-9 and J is TRBJ1-2; the match to TRBD1 covers 7 bases. The junction had 9 bases not matched to a gene; V was cut back by 5 bases and J by 3 bases. CDR1 is SEHNR and CDR2 is FQNEAQ in the germline V gene (reference sequence). This CDR3 has 15 residues. The CDR3 loop reads CASSPEGGADYGYTF. CDR3 DNA: TGTGCCAGCAGCCCGGAAGGGGGCGCGGACTATGGCTACACCTTC.

The sample holds a few counts of this clone. V gene TRBV27 combines with J gene TRBJ2-6; 7 positions match TRBD1. The CDR3 is 15 residues long. Germline V lookup: CDR1 MNHEY, CDR2 SMNVEV (reference sequence). J gave up 4 bases and V 5 bases, and 5 bases lay outside the gene matches. CDR3 sequence: CASSLGQAGANVLTF. CDR3 DNA sequence: TGTGCCAGCAGTCTAGGACAGGCGGGGGCCAACGTCCTGACTTTC.

The chain combines TRBV27 with TRBJ2-7; 8 bases match TRBD1. Trimming cost V 4 bases and J 3 bases; bases outside gene matches: 5. CDR1 is MNHEY and CDR2 is SMNVEV in the germline V gene (reference sequence). The CDR3 is 14 residues long. The CDR3, as DNA: TGTGCCAGCAGTTCAGGGACAGGCCACTACGAGCAGTACTTC. It codes for CASSSGTGHYEQYF.

This clone occurred a few times. The V call is TRBV5-1, the J call TRBJ2-7; no firm D call. Germline V gene data show CDR1 as SGHRS and CDR2 as YFSETQ. This CDR3 is built from 14 residues. V was pared by 2 bases and J by 3 bases, with 12 bases between. The CDR3 region has the DNA TGCGCCAGCAGCTTTGGGTCTCCTATCTACGAGCAGTACTTC. Translating it yields CASSFGSPIYEQYF.

The sample holds a few counts of this clone. The chain carries TRBV6-6 and TRBJ1-5; 9 nucleotides line up with TRBD1. The CDR3 sequence is 15 residues long. Germline V gene lookup returns CDR1 MNHNY and CDR2 SVGAGI (reference sequence). The V and J ends lost 6 bases and 1 base, in that order; junction bases with no gene match: 4. This CDR3 is CASRQTGGSNQPQHF. The CDR3 DNA follows: TGTGCCAGCAGGCAGACAGGGGGGAGCAATCAGCCCCAGCATTTT.

In regard to this clone: A junction end diverges from the germline sequence, so it may reflect a read error. The rearrangement joins TRBV5-4 to TRBJ2-3; the match to TRBD2 covers 8 bases. The CDR3 is 14 amino acids. Germline CDR1 is SGHNT and CDR2 is YYREEE (reference sequence). The CDR3 nucleotides are TGCGCCAGCAAGAGCGGGAGCCGCACAGATACGCAGTATTTT. Translation gives CASKSGSRTDTQYF.

The CDR3, as DNA: TGTGCCAGCAGTGTGGCCGGGACAGGGGACTACGAGCAGTACTTC. Translation: CASSVAGTGDYEQYF. The chain has TRBV6-1 and TRBJ2-7, with 10 bases aligning to TRBD1. The CDR3 is made up of 15 amino acids. V lost 4 bases, J lost 3 bases, and 6 bases stayed unmatched. Germline CDR1 reads MNHNS; CDR2 reads SASEGT.

This clone was counted only a few times. The gene calls are TRBV4-3 and TRBJ2-2; 8 bases fit TRBD2. V shed 5 bases and J 5 bases; nucleotides not matched to a gene: 4. This CDR3 comprises 14 residues. In germline, CDR1 is LGHNA, CDR2 YSLEER. The CDR3 here is CASSLTGGTGELFF. The CDR3 DNA is TGCGCCAGCAGCTTAACGGGAGGGACCGGGGAGCTGTTTTTT.

This clone was counted a few times. This chain links TRBV5-8 with TRBJ2-7; no clear D. Germline CDR1 is SGHTS and CDR2 is YDEGEE. Trimming pared 0 bases from V and 2 bases from J, leaving 0 bases between. This CDR3 spans 11 amino acids. The CDR3 is CASSLAYEQYF. CDR3 sequence (DNA): TGTGCCAGCAGCTTGGCCTACGAGCAGTACTTC.

This clone was picked up a small number of times. The chain combines TRBV11-2 with TRBJ1-5; TRBD1 matches 7 bases. Trimming cost V 5 bases and J 6 bases; bases outside gene matches: 4. The CDR3 is 13 amino acids. The germline CDR1 and CDR2 sequences are SGHAT and FQNNGV. CDR3 sequence: CASSLNRGQPQHF. In nucleotides, the CDR3 is TGTGCCAGCAGCCTTAACAGGGGTCAGCCCCAGCATTTT.

This chain uses TRBV29-1 with TRBJ1-5; D is uncertain. Germline lookup yields CDR1 SQVTM and CDR2 ANQGSEA. V was trimmed by 4 bases and J by 4 bases, leaving 8 bases between them. The CDR3 covers 12 residues. The CDR3 sequence: CSVGQVNQPQHF. CDR3 in DNA: TGCAGCGTTGGGCAGGTTAATCAGCCCCAGCATTTT. The whole variable domain, filled in from reference TRBV29-1 and TRBJ1-5, reads SAVISQKPSRDICQRGTSLTIQCQVDSQVTMMFWYRQQPGQSLTLIATANQGSEATYESGFVIDKFPISRPNLTFSTLTVSNMSPEDSSIYLCSVGQVNQPQHFGDGTRLSIL.

J is TRBJ1-2 and V is TRBV10-1; D is uncertain. V was pared by 2 bases and J by 7 bases, with 23 bases between. The CDR3 has 17 residues. Germline loops: CDR1 WNHNN, CDR2 SYGVQD (reference sequence). The CDR3 bases are TGCGCCAGCAGTGAGACCCTTCGGAGAGGGTTGGAGTCTGGCTACACCTTC. Its protein product is CASSETLRRGLESGYTF.